These 14 T cell receptor beta chains were all obtained from the same sample, sequenced in a study of cytomegalovirus exposure and HLA in healthy donors. Both 60 Vbeta primers and 13 Jbeta primers went into the PCR. Clones were sequenced by immunoSEQ multiplex PCR, and TCRdb holds only the in-frame ones, with some missing. Its table lists about 41,000 clones. Material for sequencing was PBMCs. Source of these receptors: a man younger than 40 in good health and CMV-seronegative.

V gene TRBV7-3 combines with J gene TRBJ2-6, with 10 bases that match TRBD2. Germline V gene lookup returns CDR1 SGHTA and CDR2 FQGTGA. V shed 2 bases, J shed 0 bases, and the junction held 1 base outside the gene matches. The CDR3 contains 17 residues. The CDR3 protein is CASSLRTSGSGANVLTF. The CDR3 DNA follows: TGTGCCAGCAGCTTACGGACTAGCGGCTCTGGGGCCAACGTCCTGACTTTC.

The CDR3 DNA reads TGTGCCAGTCTACCACGTCGGCGGGACACTGAAGCTTTCTTT. Translated, it gives CASLPRRRDTEAFF. V and J are TRBV19 and TRBJ1-1; the D is unclear. The CDR3 is 14 residues long. Germline loops: CDR1 LNHDA, CDR2 SQIVND (reference sequence). V was shortened by 8 bases and J by 3 bases, with 16 bases between the two germline ends.

This sequence joins TRBV5-6 and TRBJ2-7; unclear D gene. This CDR3 comprises 12 residues. V was trimmed by 4 bases and J by 4 bases, leaving 9 bases between them. Per germline, CDR1 SGHDT and CDR2 YYEEEE. The DNA of the CDR3 is TGTGCCAGCAGCAGATCAGCGTACGAGCAGTACTTC. This translates into CASSRSAYEQYF.

This sequence joins TRBV6-5 and TRBJ1-5, with 7 nucleotides matching TRBD1. The CDR3 length is 14 residues. Germline trimming cut 6 bases from V and 4 bases from J; bases unmatched to any gene: 6. The germline gives CDR1 MNHEY, CDR2 SVGAGI. CDR3 loop: CASRGQPENQPQHF. In DNA form, the CDR3 reads TGTGCCAGCAGGGGACAGCCAGAGAATCAGCCCCAGCATTTT.

CDR3 sequence (DNA): TGTGCCTGGAGGCGACTAGCGGGAGGAATAGATACGCAGTATTTT. It specifies CAWRRLAGGIDTQYF. The gene calls are TRBV30 and TRBJ2-3, with 13 bases lining up with TRBD2. Germline trimming cut 3 bases from V and 5 bases from J; bases unmatched to any gene: 5. The CDR3 spans 15 residues. The germline V gene has CDR1 GTSNPN and CDR2 SVGIG (reference sequence).

The J gene is TRBJ2-7, the V gene TRBV6-1; TRBD1 matches 10 bases. The germline V gene encodes CDR1 MNHNS and CDR2 SASEGT. This CDR3 region has 14 residues. V shed 4 bases and J 3 bases; nucleotides not matched to a gene: 3. This CDR3 is CASSARDRGYEQYF. CDR3 DNA: TGTGCCAGCAGTGCCCGGGACAGGGGCTACGAGCAGTACTTC.

V usage is TRBV11-3 and J usage is TRBJ2-3, with 7 bases fitting TRBD1. Per germline, CDR1 SGHNT and CDR2 YENEEA. The CDR3 has 15 residues. J was trimmed by 1 base and V by 5 bases; bases with no gene match: 6. The CDR3 DNA sequence: TGTGCCAGCAGCCCAGGGGGTGGGGGCACAGATACGCAGTATTTT. Translating gives CASSPGGGGTDTQYF.

The chain recombines TRBV10-2 with TRBJ1-1, with 7 positions matching TRBD1. The length of the CDR3 is 15 residues. Germline V lookup: CDR1 WSHSY, CDR2 SAAADI. The junction had 7 bases not matched to a gene; V was cut back by 6 bases and J by 0 bases. In DNA, the CDR3 is TGCGCCAGCAGGCGGGACAGTTACATGAACACTGAAGCTTTCTTT. This translates into CASRRDSYMNTEAFF.

The chain employs TRBV6-4 and TRBJ2-1, with 12 bases identical to TRBD2. Losses at the gene ends were 0 bases for V and 6 bases for J; bases not matched to a gene: 6. The CDR3 is 17 amino acids. Germline V gives CDR1 MRHNA, CDR2 SNTAGT. The CDR3 DNA sequence: TGTGCCAGCAGTGACTCCCGACTAGCGGGAGCCATCAATGAGCAGTTCTTC. Its protein product is CASSDSRLAGAINEQFF.

The gene calls are TRBV10-3 and TRBJ2-3; 15 bases align to TRBD2. The CDR3 totals 17 residues. V lost 8 bases, J lost 2 bases, and 8 bases stayed unmatched. Looked up from germline, CDR1 is ENHRY and CDR2 is SYGVKD. CDR3 DNA sequence: TGTGCCATCGGGGGGACTAGCGGGGGGCTATACACAGATACGCAGTATTTT. This codes for CAIGGTSGGLYTDTQYF.

The CDR3 DNA is TGTGCCAGCATTTCCACAGGTCTTACTAATGAAAAACTGTTTTTT. This codes for CASISTGLTNEKLFF. The V gene is TRBV28, the J gene TRBJ1-4, with D possibly matching TRBD1 (5 bases). CDR1 is MDHEN, CDR2 SYDVKM, per germline. V was shortened by 7 bases and J by 2 bases, with 14 bases between the two germline ends. The CDR3 is made up of 15 amino acids.

V is TRBV18 and J is TRBJ1-3, with 9 bases matching TRBD1. From germline, CDR1 is KGHSH and CDR2 LQKENI. The ends lost 3 bases at V and 8 bases at J; junction bases unmatched: 5. The CDR3 has 14 amino acids. The CDR3 sequence is CASSPTTGGDTIYF. The CDR3 bases are TGTGCCAGCTCACCGACGACAGGGGGAGACACCATATATTTT.

This chain joins TRBV5-1 and TRBJ2-2; 9 bases match TRBD1. The V gene's germline CDR1 is SGHRS and CDR2 YFSETQ. The CDR3 contains 18 residues. V gave up 3 bases and J gave up 7 bases; unmatched junction bases: 16. As DNA, the CDR3 is TGCGCCAGCAGCTACAGAACCGGGACAGGGATTTTCTTCGGGGAGCTGTTTTTT. Encoded protein: CASSYRTGTGIFFGELFF.

The V call is TRBV9, the J call TRBJ2-5; D is possibly TRBD1 (6 bases). In germline, CDR1 is SGDLS, CDR2 YYNGEE. This CDR3 comprises 14 residues. V was clipped by 3 bases and J by 11 bases, with 20 bases between them. The DNA for the CDR3 is TGTGCCAGCAGCGCTATGGTGGGGGCTAAGGAGCAGTACTTC. It codes for CASSAMVGAKEQYF.